This passage covers 8 T cell receptor beta chains from one sample sequenced in a study of graft-versus-host responses after intestinal transplantation (dated by TCRdb to about 2021). Their antigens remain unidentified. Interpreted using the paper, the time point label stands for: cells obtained before transplantation from donor or recipient. The library was built by means of the immunoSEQ multiplex PCR assay. Imported from immuneACCESS, the table was reduced by TCRdb to in-frame sequences with V and J called. These copies leave out some clones; in studies compared against another copy, an unresolved V gene accounts for under half, and the cause of the remainder is not known. In this sample the table shows some 130,000 clones, approximately 96% of which occur a single time. 3.3% of the sample lies in the top ten. The sample consisted of unstimulated CD8+ T cells sorted from spleen or lymph node cells, taken before intestinal transplant. The receptors come from a human donor who received an intestinal transplant.

The genes are TRBV28 and TRBJ1-2, with D possibly TRBD1 on 5 matching bases. The CDR3 totals 13 residues. Germline CDR1 is MDHEN and CDR2 is SYDVKM. V lost 7 bases, J lost 6 bases, and 15 bases lay in between. CDR3 sequence reads: CASIGVSGDGYTF. In DNA form, the CDR3 reads TGTGCCAGCATAGGAGTGTCGGGGGATGGCTACACCTTC.

The chain employs TRBV12-5 and TRBJ2-1; D is possibly TRBD1 (5 bases). Germline loops: CDR1 LGHNT, CDR2 FRNRAP. The CDR3 is 16 amino acids. Trimming removed 1 base from V and 2 bases from J, with 12 bases in between. CDR3 sequence (DNA): TGTGCTAGTGGTTTGGCAGGGCCGCCTCCCTACAATGAGCAGTTCTTC. Its translation: CASGLAGPPPYNEQFF.

V usage is TRBV7-7 and J usage is TRBJ2-3; maybe TRBD1 (6 bases). Germline loops: CDR1 SSHAT, CDR2 FNYEAQ (reference sequence). Trimming left V 5 bases short and J 2 bases short, with 14 bases between. This CDR3 is 15 amino acids long. Here the CDR3 DNA reads TGTGCCAGCAGCCTAACAGGGAAGGACACAGATACGCAGTATTTT. The encoded protein is CASSLTGKDTDTQYF.

Here the CDR3 reads CASSIRAVPAYEQYF. CDR3 bases: TGTGCCAGTAGTATCAGGGCAGTCCCTGCCTACGAGCAGTACTTC. The chain uses TRBV19 and TRBJ2-7, with TRBD1 as a possible D gene (5 bases). The CDR3 has 15 residues. Trimming cost V 3 bases and J 2 bases, with 14 bases left between them. Per germline, CDR1 LNHDA and CDR2 SQIVND (reference sequence).

The chain couples TRBV7-3 to TRBJ1-2; TRBD1 matches 7 bases. The V and J ends lost 1 base and 7 bases, in that order; junction bases with no gene match: 6. Germline values: CDR1 SGHTA, CDR2 FQGTGA. The CDR3 is 14 residues long. CDR3 protein: CASSLIEGALGYTF. CDR3 nucleotide sequence: TGTGCCAGCAGCTTAATCGAGGGGGCGCTTGGCTACACCTTC.

V usage is TRBV13 and J usage is TRBJ1-1, with D perhaps matching TRBD1 (5 bases). CDR3 length: 15 residues. The V end was cut by 4 bases, the J end by 10 bases, with 22 bases between. Germline V CDR1 and CDR2: PRHDT, FYEKMQ (reference sequence). CDR3 sequence: CASSYSAGTAYRAFF. CDR3 DNA sequence: TGTGCCAGCAGCTACTCTGCCGGGACGGCCTATCGAGCTTTCTTT.

This rearrangement joins TRBV12-5 to TRBJ2-3, with 7 bases matching TRBD2. J lost 4 bases, V lost 0 bases, and 10 bases had no gene match. This CDR3 has 17 residues. Germline V gives CDR1 LGHNT, CDR2 FRNRAP. The CDR3 nucleotides are TGTGCTAGTGGTTTGGTATTAACGGGAGGAGTCGCAGATACGCAGTATTTT. It codes for CASGLVLTGGVADTQYF.

This sequence joins TRBV4-3 and TRBJ1-2; D not certain. This CDR3 contains 13 residues. The V end was cut by 1 base, the J end by 6 bases, with 9 bases between. CDR1 is LGHNA, CDR2 YSLEER, per germline. The CDR3: CASSQAQVNGYTF. The CDR3 DNA reads as TGCGCCAGCAGCCAAGCCCAGGTTAATGGCTACACCTTC.